This entry is about one T cell receptor (beta chain). Its matching antigen is unknown. These data originate in a study of shared clonotypes between healthy human individuals. Whole-study findings and limits: Represented genetic and exposure-history diversity was restricted by having few donors.

Trimming took 6 bases from V and 6 from J; bases not matched to a gene: 5. This CDR3 has 14 residues. CDR1 and CDR2 (germline): MDHEN, SYDVKM. Samples underwent the assay at deep level. Every unsorted PBMC PCR replicate was loaded with about 290 ng DNA, roughly 30,000 T cell genomes. Method: immunoSEQ multiplex PCR; TCRdb's copy keeps in-frame clones and lacks some. Of more than 450,000 clones in the sample, 79% were seen once. Donation came from healthy HIV-negative adults that had no recent acute infections or vaccinations. V gene TRBV28 combines with J gene TRBJ2-2, with 9 bases lining up with TRBD2. The receptor comes from a middle-aged woman in good health. Some clones in this sample may be carry-over from other donors' samples. The sequenced material came from PBMCs. The CDR3 loop is CASSPGTSPGELFF. CDR3 sequence (DNA): TGTGCCAGCAGCCCTGGGACTAGCCCCGGGGAGCTGTTTTTT.